The sequence of this TCR beta chain was determined in a study of regulatory T cells in long-lasting Graves disease. Study results and caveats: Sample size, which was small, may have reduced accuracy. Persistent disease was associated with favored TRBV28 usage and with favored use of TRBJ1-2 and TRBJ2-5.

Arm-PCR of CDR3 regions with iRepertoire HTBI primers generated TCR beta libraries. Original processing methods: Samples jointly harbored fewer than 65 TRBV and more than eleven TRBJ segments. Via MiXCR, TCRdb re-called the multiplex PCR reads, giving one row per CDR3 protein. The V and J calls and clone size come from TCRdb's table, not from the authors' own analysis. Of some 250,000 distinct CDR3 sequences in the sample, 18% are singletons; the top ten hold around 21%. This clonotype has at least ten counts. Its matching antigen is unknown. The V segment lost 4 bases and the J segment 3 bases; nucleotides outside the gene matches: 8. Germline V CDR1 and CDR2: KGHDR, SFDVKD. CDR3 size: 16 residues. Time point noted: newly diagnosed GD, antithyroid drugs for less than 3 months. Construction of the TCR library relied on RNA isolated from PBMCs.

V and J are TRBV24-1 and TRBJ2-4; 7 bases align to TRBD2. The sequence came from a female donor with Graves disease. Here the sequenced sample was peripheral blood mononuclear cells (PBMCs), taken at new diagnosis, from a patient treated with antithyroid drugs. The CDR3, as DNA: TGTGCCACCAGTGAATCCGGGGGGAGGGGCAAAAACATTCAGTACTTC. Translated, it gives CATSESGGRGKNIQYF.